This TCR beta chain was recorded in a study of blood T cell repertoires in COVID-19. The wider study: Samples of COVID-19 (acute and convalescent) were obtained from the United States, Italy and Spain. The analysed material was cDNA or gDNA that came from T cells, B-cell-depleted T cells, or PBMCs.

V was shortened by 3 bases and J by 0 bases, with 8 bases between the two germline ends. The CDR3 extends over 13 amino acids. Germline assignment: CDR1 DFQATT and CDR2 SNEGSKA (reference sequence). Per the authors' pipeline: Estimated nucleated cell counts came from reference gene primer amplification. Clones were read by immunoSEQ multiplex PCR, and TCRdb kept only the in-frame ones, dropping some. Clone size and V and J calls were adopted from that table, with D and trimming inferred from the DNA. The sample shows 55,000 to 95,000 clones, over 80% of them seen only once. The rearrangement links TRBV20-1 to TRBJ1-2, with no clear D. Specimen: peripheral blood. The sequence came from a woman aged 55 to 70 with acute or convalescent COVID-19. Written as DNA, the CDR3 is TGCAGTGCTAGTAATCCAGCTAACTATGGCTACACCTTC. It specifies CSASNPANYGYTF.